A selection of T cell receptor beta chains follows, all from one sample in a study of cytomegalovirus exposure and HLA in healthy donors. Sequencing was performed with immunoSEQ multiplex PCR; in TCRdb, only in-frame clones are kept and a portion is missing. The table has 170,000 or so clones, about 80% seen once. The material sequenced was PBMCs. Receptors were obtained from a woman aged 25 to 45 in good health and CMV-seropositive. The CDR3 runs from the conserved cysteine through the conserved F or W. The D gene is left open where the match is weak. The size entry is marked missing in some rows and otherwise reads once, few, many or a size class.

-,TRBJ1-2,TRBV15,-,CATSRDNTNYGYTF,TGTGCCACCAGCAGAGATAACACTAACTATGGCTACACCTTC
few,TRBJ2-5,TRBV28,-,CASAPPGIQETQYF,TGTGCCAGCGCTCCCCCGGGGATTCAAGAGACCCAGTACTTC
-,TRBJ2-7,TRBV21-1,-,CASSDKTRGLAGPYEQYF,TGTGCCAGCAGCGATAAGACTAGAGGACTAGCGGGGCCCTACGAGCAGTACTTC
-,TRBJ2-6,TRBV18,TRBD2,CASSPREGSATSGANVLTF,TGTGCCAGCTCACCAAGGGAGGGATCCGCAACTTCGGGGGCCAACGTCCTGACTTTC
once,TRBJ2-7,TRBV4-1,-,CASSQGLSIFGLEYEQYF,TGCGCCAGCAGCCAGGGCTTAAGTATATTCGGTTTAGAATACGAGCAGTACTTC
-,TRBJ1-4,TRBV7-8,-,CASALKASSPNEKLFF,TGTGCCAGCGCCCTTAAAGCGAGCAGCCCTAATGAAAAACTGTTTTTT
-,TRBJ2-2,TRBV5-4,TRBD1,CASSSITGVGELFF,TGTGCCAGCAGCTCTATTACAGGGGTCGGGGAGCTGTTTTTT
-,TRBJ2-7,TRBV9,TRBD2,CASSVLAGGVYEQYF,TGTGCCAGCAGCGTACTAGCGGGAGGAGTGTACGAGCAGTACTTC
-,TRBJ2-3,TRBV6-4,-,CASSGAAGLFTSTDTQYF,TGTGCCAGCAGTGGCGCGGCGGGACTCTTTACTTCCACAGATACGCAGTATTTT
once,TRBJ2-7,TRBV27,-,CASSWAGGTYEQYF,TGTGCCAGCAGTTGGGCAGGGGGGACCTACGAGCAGTACTTC
-,TRBJ2-1,TRBV5-1,TRBD2,CASSILTSGSIYNEQFF,TGCGCCAGCAGCATACTGACTAGCGGGAGTATCTACAATGAGCAGTTCTTC
-,TRBJ2-3,TRBV6-5,TRBD2,CASSYLAGEGPDTQYF,TGTGCCAGCAGTTACTTAGCGGGAGAAGGACCAGATACGCAGTATTTT
-,TRBJ2-3,TRBV6-1,-,CASSPSAAGTDTQYF,TGTGCCAGCAGTCCTAGCGCCGCGGGCACAGATACGCAGTATTTT
once,TRBJ2-2,TRBV6-6,-,CASRELVGGTGELFF,TGTGCCAGCAGGGAACTAGTCGGGGGCACCGGGGAGCTGTTTTTT
-,TRBJ1-4,TRBV28,TRBD1,CASSLFGTGVGEKLFF,TGTGCCAGCAGTTTATTTGGGACAGGGGTGGGGGAAAAACTGTTTTTT
-,TRBJ2-7,TRBV30,-,CAWIRTAYEQYF,TGTGCCTGGATCAGGACAGCCTACGAGCAGTACTTC
-,TRBJ1-2,TRBV28,TRBD1,CASSWDRSNNYGYTF,TGTGCCAGCAGTTGGGACAGATCCAATAACTATGGCTACACCTTC
-,TRBJ2-4,TRBV20-1,TRBD1,CSADRGNIQYF,TGCAGTGCAGACAGGGGAAACATTCAGTACTTC
few,TRBJ1-3,TRBV5-1,-,CASSLAEGGGNTIYF,TGCGCCAGCAGCTTGGCGGAGGGAGGTGGAAACACCATATATTTT
-,TRBJ1-1,TRBV5-1,-,CASSLGPPGQNTEAFF,TGCGCCAGCAGCTTGGGACCCCCGGGACAAAACACTGAAGCTTTCTTT
-,TRBJ2-1,TRBV5-4,TRBD2,CASSEGLAGVSDEQFF,TGTGCCAGCAGCGAGGGACTAGCGGGAGTTTCCGATGAGCAGTTCTTC